This T cell receptor beta chain was identified during a study of Ad26.COV2.S vaccination and SARS-CoV-2 variants (dated by TCRdb to about 2021). Background for the entire study: Vaccine-arm donors came from COV1001, a multicentre, randomized, double-blind, placebo-controlled phase I-IIa trial of Ad26.COV2.S in healthy adults. Blinding of investigators to trial group allocation was maintained during experiments and outcome assessment. TCRbeta repertoire sequencing served as the tool for gauging how specific and how broad the SARS-CoV-2-reactive T cell receptors were following Ad26.COV2.S vaccination. A total of 32 samples were included in the TCR-sequenced set, comprising some 20 Ad26.COV2.S vaccine recipients, 5 placebo recipients and 8 SARS-CoV-2 convalescent individuals. Dosing of Ad26.COV2.S was intramuscular, at either 5x10^10 or 1x10^11 viral particles, delivered as one shot or as two shots spaced 56 days apart. Participants in the trial were split at random into five groups of five each, receiving low-dose or high-dose Ad26.COV2.S once or twice, or else placebo on both occasions. What the authors observed across the whole study: The authors noted that total T cell responses may have been underestimated by the TCR breadth and depth analyses. The study was not powered for comparison of responses between vaccine doses or regimens. Comparable non-spike TCR breadth was observed between vaccine and placebo recipients, consistent with only spike being contained in the vaccine. After vaccination, substantial breadth of spike-specific CD8+ and CD4+ T cell responses was reported. Ad26.COV2.S recipients had higher spike-specific TCR breadth than placebo recipients (P = 0.0014).

Points on this clone: Which antigen it targets is not known. Base qualities are not at hand, and no much larger clone is one base apart.

The treatment or condition label on this specimen signifies: 15 to 20 received Ad26.COV2.S at low or high dose, single or two shots; roughly 5 received placebo; per-sample allocation not given. Repertoires of vaccine and placebo recipients were sequenced from samples taken on day 63 after the first injection. In Cohort 1b, 25 adults aged 18-55 years were enrolled at a single site in Boston, USA, between 29 July and 7 August 2020. Ad26.COV2.S was a replication-incompetent adenovirus type 26 vector expressing a prefusion-stabilized SARS-CoV-2 spike protein from the original Wuhan strain. At the junction V is shortened by 3 bases and J by 5 bases; bases outside the gene matches: 11. CDR1 and CDR2 are read off the germline V gene as SGDLS and YYNGEE. CDR3 length: 16 amino acids, cysteine to phenylalanine. Only the CDR3 DNA is retained, 48 bases long and in frame from the first base. TCRbeta CDR3 regions were sequenced with the immunoSEQ Assay. After extraction, genomic DNA underwent amplification by bias-controlled multiplex PCR, followed by high-throughput sequencing. As for the original processing: Collapsing and filtering of sequences were performed to quantify the absolute abundance of each unique TCRbeta CDR3 region. T cell fraction was estimated by normalizing TCRbeta template counts to usable DNA, with usable DNA measured through amplification of reference genes found in all nucleated cells. Repertoire TCRs were annotated as SARS-CoV-2-specific by exact matching of V gene, CDR3 amino acid sequence and J gene to a known reactive TCR set. The reference SARS-CoV-2 TCR set was obtained from MIRA and was filtered for enrichment in COVID-19-positive ImmuneCODE repertoires, whereby public or cross-reactive TCRs were removed. Using the MIRA antigens, annotated TCRs were further analysed by specific ORF or by position within an ORF. Breadth was defined as annotated unique rearrangements over total unique productive rearrangements; depth was the summed frequency of those rearrangements. TCR breadth was compared between groups using two-sided Wilcoxon rank-sum tests. In its TCRdb copy, this immuneACCESS table keeps in-frame sequences only and misses some clones. Where compared with another copy, unresolved V genes explain less than half of these, and the others have no known cause. The DNA gave D and trimming, while V, J and clone size come from that table. This sample has about 420,000 clones in its table, and 85% to 90% of those were observed once. About 4% of the sample goes to the ten largest clones.

This material consisted of peripheral blood, taken in a trial of Ad26.COV2.S vaccine versus placebo. The V and J segments used are TRBV9 and TRBJ2-7, and TRBD1 matches 10 of the central bases. This receptor was identified in a person aged 18 to 65 who received the Ad26.COV2.S COVID-19 vaccine or a placebo. In nucleotide form, the sequence is TGTGCCAGCAGCGCGGGGGCGGGACAGGGGTCTAACGAGCAGTACTTC. This encodes CASSAGAGQGSNEQYF.